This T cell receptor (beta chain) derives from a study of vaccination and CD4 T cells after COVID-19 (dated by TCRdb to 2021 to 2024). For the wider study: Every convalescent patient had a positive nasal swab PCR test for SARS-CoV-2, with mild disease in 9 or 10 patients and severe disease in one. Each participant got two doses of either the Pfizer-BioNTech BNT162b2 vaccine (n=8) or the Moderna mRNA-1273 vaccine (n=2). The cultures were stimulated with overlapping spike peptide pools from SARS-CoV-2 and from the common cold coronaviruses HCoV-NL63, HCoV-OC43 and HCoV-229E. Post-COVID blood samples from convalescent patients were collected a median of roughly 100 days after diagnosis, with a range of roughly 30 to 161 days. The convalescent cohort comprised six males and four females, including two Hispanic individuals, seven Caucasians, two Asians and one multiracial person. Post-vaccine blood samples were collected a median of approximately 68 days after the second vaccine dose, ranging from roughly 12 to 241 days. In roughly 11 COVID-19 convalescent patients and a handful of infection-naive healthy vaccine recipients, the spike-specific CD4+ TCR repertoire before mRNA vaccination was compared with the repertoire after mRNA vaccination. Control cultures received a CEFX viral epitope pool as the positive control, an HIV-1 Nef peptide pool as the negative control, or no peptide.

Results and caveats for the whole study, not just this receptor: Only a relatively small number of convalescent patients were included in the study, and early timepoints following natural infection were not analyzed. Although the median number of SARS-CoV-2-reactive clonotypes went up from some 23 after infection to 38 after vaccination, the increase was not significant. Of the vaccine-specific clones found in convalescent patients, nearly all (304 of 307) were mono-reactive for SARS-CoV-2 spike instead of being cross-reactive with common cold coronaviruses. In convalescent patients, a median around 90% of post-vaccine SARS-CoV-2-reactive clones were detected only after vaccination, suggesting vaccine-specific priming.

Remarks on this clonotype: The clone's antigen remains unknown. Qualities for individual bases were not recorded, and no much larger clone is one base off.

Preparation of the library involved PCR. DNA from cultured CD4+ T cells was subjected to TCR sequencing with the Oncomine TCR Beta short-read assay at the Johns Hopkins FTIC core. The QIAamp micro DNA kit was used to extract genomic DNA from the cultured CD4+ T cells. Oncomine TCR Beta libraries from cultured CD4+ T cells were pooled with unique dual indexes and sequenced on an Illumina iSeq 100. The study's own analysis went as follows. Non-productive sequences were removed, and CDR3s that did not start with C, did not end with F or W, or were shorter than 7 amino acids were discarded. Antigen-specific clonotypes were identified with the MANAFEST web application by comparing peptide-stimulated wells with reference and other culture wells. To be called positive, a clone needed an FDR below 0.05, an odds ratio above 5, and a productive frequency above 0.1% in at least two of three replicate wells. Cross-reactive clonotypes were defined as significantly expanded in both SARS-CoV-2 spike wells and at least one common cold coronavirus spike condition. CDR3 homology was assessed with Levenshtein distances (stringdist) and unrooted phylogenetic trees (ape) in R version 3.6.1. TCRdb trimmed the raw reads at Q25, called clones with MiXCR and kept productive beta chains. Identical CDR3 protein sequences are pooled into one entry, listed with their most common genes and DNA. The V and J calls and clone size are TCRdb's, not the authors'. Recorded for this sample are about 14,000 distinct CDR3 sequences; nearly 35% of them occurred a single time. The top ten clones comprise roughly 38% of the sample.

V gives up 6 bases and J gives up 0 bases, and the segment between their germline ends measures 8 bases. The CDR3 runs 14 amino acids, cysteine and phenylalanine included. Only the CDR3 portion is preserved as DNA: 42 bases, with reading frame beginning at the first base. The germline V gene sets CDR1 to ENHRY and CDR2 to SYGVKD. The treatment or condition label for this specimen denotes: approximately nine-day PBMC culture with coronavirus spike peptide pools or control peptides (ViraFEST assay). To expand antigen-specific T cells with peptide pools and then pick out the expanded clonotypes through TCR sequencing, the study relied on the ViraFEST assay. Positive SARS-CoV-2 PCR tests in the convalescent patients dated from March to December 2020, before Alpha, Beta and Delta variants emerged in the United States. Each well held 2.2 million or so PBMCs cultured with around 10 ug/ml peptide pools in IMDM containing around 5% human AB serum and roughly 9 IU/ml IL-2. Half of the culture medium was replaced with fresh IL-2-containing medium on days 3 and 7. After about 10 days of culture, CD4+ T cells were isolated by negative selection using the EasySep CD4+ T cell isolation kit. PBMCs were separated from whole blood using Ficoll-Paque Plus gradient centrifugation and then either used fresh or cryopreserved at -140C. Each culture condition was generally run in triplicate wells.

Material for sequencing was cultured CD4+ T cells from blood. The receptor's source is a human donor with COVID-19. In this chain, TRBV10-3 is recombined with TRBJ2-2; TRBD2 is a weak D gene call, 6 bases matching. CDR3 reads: CAIRGLTNTGELFF. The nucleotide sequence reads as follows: TGTGCCATCAGGGGACTCACGAACACCGGGGAGCTGTTTTTT.